This entry concerns a single TCR beta chain. As yet, its antigen is unknown. The sample is drawn from a study of cytomegalovirus exposure and HLA in healthy donors. Study findings and constraints: Clusters of TCRs from the first cohort tended to co-occur in the 100 to 150 validation repertoires (as a later analysis found).

Generated by immunoSEQ multiplex PCR, the TCRdb table keeps only in-frame clones and is missing some. The sample carries some 260,000 clones, roughly 90% recorded once. Germline loops: CDR1 LNHDA, CDR2 SQIVND (reference sequence). With 4 bases removed from V and 0 bases from J, the gap between germline ends came to 6 bases. CDR3 length equals 13 residues. The sequencing input was PBMCs. The chain is built from TRBV19 and TRBJ1-2; D ambiguous. The TCR originated in a man in his late teens or twenties in good health and CMV-seropositive. CDR3 coding DNA: TGTGCCAGTAGTAGAGGGACTAACTATGGCTACACCTTC. Protein sequence: CASSRGTNYGYTF.